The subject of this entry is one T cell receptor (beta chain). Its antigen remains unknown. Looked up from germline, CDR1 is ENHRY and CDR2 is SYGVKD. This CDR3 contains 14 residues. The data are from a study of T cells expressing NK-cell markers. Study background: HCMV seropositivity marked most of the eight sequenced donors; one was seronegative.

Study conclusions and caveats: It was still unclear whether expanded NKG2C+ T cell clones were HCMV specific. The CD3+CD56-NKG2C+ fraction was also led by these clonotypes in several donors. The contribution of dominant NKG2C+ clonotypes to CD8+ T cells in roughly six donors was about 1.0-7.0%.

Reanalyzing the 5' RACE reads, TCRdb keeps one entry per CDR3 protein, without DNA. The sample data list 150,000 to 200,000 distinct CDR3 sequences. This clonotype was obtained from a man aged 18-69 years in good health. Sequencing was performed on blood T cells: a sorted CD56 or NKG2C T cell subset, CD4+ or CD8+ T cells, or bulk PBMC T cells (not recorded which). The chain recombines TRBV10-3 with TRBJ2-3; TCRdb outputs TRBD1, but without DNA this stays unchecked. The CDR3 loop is CAISEYTGADTQYF.